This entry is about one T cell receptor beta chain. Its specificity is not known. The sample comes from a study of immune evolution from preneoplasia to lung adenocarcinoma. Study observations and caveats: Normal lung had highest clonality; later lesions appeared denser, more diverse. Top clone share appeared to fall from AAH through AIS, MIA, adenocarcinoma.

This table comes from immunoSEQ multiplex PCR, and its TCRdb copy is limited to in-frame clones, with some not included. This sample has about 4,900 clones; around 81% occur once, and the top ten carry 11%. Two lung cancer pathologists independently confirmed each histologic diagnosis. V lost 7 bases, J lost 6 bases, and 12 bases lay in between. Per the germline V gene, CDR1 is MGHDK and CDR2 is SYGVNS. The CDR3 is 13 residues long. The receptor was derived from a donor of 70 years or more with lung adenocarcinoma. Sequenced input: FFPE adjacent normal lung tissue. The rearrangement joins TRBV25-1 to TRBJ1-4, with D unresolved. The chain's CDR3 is CASKYGSDEKLFF. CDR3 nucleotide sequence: TGTGCCAGCAAGTATGGGTCGGATGAAAAACTGTTTTTT.